This T cell receptor beta chain stems from a study of metastatic and nonmetastatic thyroid tumors. About the research overall: Repertoires from blood and tumor or nodule tissue of malignant and benign thyroid patients were compared.

Study outcomes and limitations: A significant increase in TCR beta diversity was reportedly seen in malignant thyroid tumors relative to benign nodules, in blood and tumor.

Per the authors' pipeline: Between-group CDR3 differences, defined by clinicopathological status, yielded a distant-metastasis classifier for papillary thyroid cancer. TCRdb re-processed the PCR reads through MiXCR. TCRdb, rather than the study authors, made the V and J calls. The repertoire holds under 8,000 clones, about 32% seen once, with about an eighth in the top ten. There were no patients who had received any treatment before thyroid surgery. Germline trimming cut 9 bases from V and 0 bases from J; bases unmatched to any gene: 13. Per the germline V gene, CDR1 is MRHNA and CDR2 is SNTAGT. The CDR3 runs to 17 residues. This clone was picked up a small number of times. Its antigen remains unknown.

This clonotype originated in a female donor with papillary thyroid cancer or a benign thyroid nodule (not recorded which). Some clones in this sample may be carry-over from other donors' samples. The sequenced sample consisted of adjacent normal tissue. The chain links TRBV6-4 to TRBJ1-5, with TRBD1 matching 8 bases. CDR3 loop: CASDRGGTDYSNQPQHF. The CDR3 nucleotides are TGTGCCAGTGACAGGGGTGGGACCGATTATAGCAATCAGCCCCAGCATTTT.